The rows below give T cell receptor beta chains drawn from one sample of a study of blood T cell repertoires in COVID-19. Using immunoSEQ multiplex PCR, the repertoire was profiled, and TCRdb retains in-frame clones only, with some absent. The data contain about 150,000 clones, about 89% of them singletons. The specimen was peripheral blood. All receptors derive from a man aged 45-65 years who had recovered from COVID-19. CDR3s include the opening cysteine and the closing phenylalanine or tryptophan. Fields, in order: V gene, J gene, D gene, clone size, CDR3 DNA, CDR3 protein. The D gene is left open where the match is weak. Part of the rows lack a size; the others show once, few, many or a class for expanded clones.

>TRBV7-2|TRBJ2-1|.|.
TGTGCCAGCAGCTTAGGCGGTACTCGCAATGAGCAGTTCTTC
CASSLGGTRNEQFF
>TRBV5-1|TRBJ1-3|.|.
TGCGCCAGCAGCTTGGCGGGATACGGAAACACCATATATTTT
CASSLAGYGNTIYF
>TRBV18|TRBJ2-7|TRBD2|few
TGTGCCAGCTCACCCGTAGGTAGCGGGCTTCCCTACGAGCAGTACTTC
CASSPVGSGLPYEQYF
>TRBV29-1|TRBJ1-1|.|few
TGCAGCATCCGACAGCGACGGAACACTGAAGCTTTCTTT
CSIRQRRNTEAFF
>TRBV5-8|TRBJ2-3|.|.
TGTGCCAGCAGCTTGGCAGGGTCTAGCACAGATACGCAGTATTTT
CASSLAGSSTDTQYF
>TRBV7-2|TRBJ2-5|TRBD2|.
TGTGCCAGCAGCTTCCAGCGGGGGGGTAAGGAGACCCAGTACTTC
CASSFQRGGKETQYF
>TRBV6-5|TRBJ2-1|.|.
TGTGCCAGCAGTTACCTTCTGGGGCGGACCTACAATGAGCAGTTCTTC
CASSYLLGRTYNEQFF
>TRBV19|TRBJ1-5|TRBD1|.
TGTGCCAGTAGTCCCCAGGGGGCCGGCAATCAGCCCCAGCATTTT
CASSPQGAGNQPQHF
>TRBV5-6|TRBJ2-7|TRBD1|.
TGTGCCAGCAGCCCGGACAGGAGCTCCTACGAGCAGTACTTC
CASSPDRSSYEQYF
>TRBV19|TRBJ2-7|TRBD2|.
TGTGCCAGTAGTATGAGCGGGGGGACCTACGAGCAGTACTTC
CASSMSGGTYEQYF
>TRBV29-1|TRBJ1-1|.|.
TGCAGCGTCAGAAAAACCGGGACACCGAACACTGAAGCTTTCTTT
CSVRKTGTPNTEAFF
>TRBV7-9|TRBJ2-5|.|.
TGTGCCAGCAGCTTAGCGCGAGGCAGTCGAGGAGAGACCCAGTACTTC
CASSLARGSRGETQYF
>TRBV4-2|TRBJ2-2|TRBD1|once
TGTGCCAGCAGCCCGGGACAGGGTCTCCCGAACACCGGGGAGCTGTTTTTT
CASSPGQGLPNTGELFF
>TRBV4-3|TRBJ2-7|TRBD2|.
TGCGCCAGCAGCCCGTTTCCGGGACTAGCGGGCCAAGAGCAGTACTTC
CASSPFPGLAGQEQYF
>TRBV14|TRBJ2-1|TRBD2|.
TGTGCCAGCAGCCAAACACCCTGGACTAGCGGGGGGACATACAATGAGCAGTTCTTC
CASSQTPWTSGGTYNEQFF
>TRBV15|TRBJ2-1|.|.
TGTGCCACCAGCAGAGATAGAGGGAATTACAATGAGCAGTTCTTC
CATSRDRGNYNEQFF
>TRBV5-4|TRBJ1-6|TRBD1|.
TGTGCCAGCAGGAGAGGGACAGGGCTTATGTCACCCCTCCACTTT
CASRRGTGLMSPLHF
>TRBV24-1|TRBJ2-3|TRBD2|.
TGTGCCACCAGTGATGGGACCGGGACTAGCGGGGGTCGAGATACGCAGTATTTT
CATSDGTGTSGGRDTQYF
>TRBV7-6|TRBJ2-7|TRBD1|once
TGTGCCAGCAGCTATCGGACAGGAGCCCCCTACGAGCAGTACTTC
CASSYRTGAPYEQYF
>TRBV12-5|TRBJ2-7|.|.
TGTGCTAGTGGTCTTGCGGGGGCGGGCTCCTACGAGCAGTACTTC
CASGLAGAGSYEQYF
>TRBV27|TRBJ2-1|TRBD2|.
TGTGCCAGCAGTTCCCGCGACTTCGCGGGGGGGCTCGATGAGCAGTTCTTC
CASSSRDFAGGLDEQFF
>TRBV7-9|TRBJ1-1|TRBD1|.
TGTGCCAGCAGCTCTGGACAGGGGAACACTGAAGCTTTCTTT
CASSSGQGNTEAFF
>TRBV4-3|TRBJ2-3|.|.
TGCGCCAGCAGCCAAGGGGGAGGAGATACGCAGTATTTT
CASSQGGGDTQYF
>TRBV5-1|TRBJ2-5|TRBD2|once
TGCGCCAGCAGCCCTACTAGCGTGGGAGAGACCCAGTACTTC
CASSPTSVGETQYF
>TRBV5-6|TRBJ2-5|.|.
TGTGCCAGCAGCTCGGAGGGGGCGTACCAAGAGACCCAGTACTTC
CASSSEGAYQETQYF
>TRBV7-2|TRBJ2-1|.|once
TGTGCCAGCAGCGGCGGGGGCCTCTCCTACAATGAGCAGTTCTTC
CASSGGGLSYNEQFF
>TRBV30|TRBJ2-7|.|.
TGTGCCTGGGGCACTCCAAGGGGCGAGCAGTACTTC
CAWGTPRGEQYF
>TRBV9|TRBJ2-7|.|.
TGTGCCAGCAGCCCGGGCGCTTTGGCAGGGAAGTACGAGCAGTACTTC
CASSPGALAGKYEQYF
>TRBV30|TRBJ1-5|.|.
TGTGCCTGGAGCGGTCAGGCCGGGATTTTCAATCAGCCCCAGCATTTT
CAWSGQAGIFNQPQHF
>TRBV6-2/TRBV6-3|TRBJ2-7|TRBD2|once
TGTGCCAGCAGTTACTCCAAAAGACTAGCGGGGACCTACGAGCAGTACTTC
CASSYSKRLAGTYEQYF
>TRBV10-3|TRBJ2-7|TRBD2|.
TGTGCCATCAGTGAGTCTGGGGGGGGTTACGAGCAGTACTTC
CAISESGGGYEQYF
>TRBV19|TRBJ2-2|.|.
TGTGCCAGTAGTATAGATTTGTCAGGAGGCACCGGGGAGCTGTTTTTT
CASSIDLSGGTGELFF
>TRBV6-2/TRBV6-3|TRBJ2-1|.|.
TGTGCCAGCAGTTACTCTTACTATCTCTCCTACAATGAGCAGTTCTTC
CASSYSYYLSYNEQFF
>TRBV29-1|TRBJ2-1|TRBD1|few
TGCAGCGTTAGGGGGACAGGGGCCTACAATGAGCAGTTCTTC
CSVRGTGAYNEQFF
>TRBV18|TRBJ1-6|TRBD1|.
TGTGCCAGCTCACCCCGGGACAGAAATTCACCCCTCCACTTT
CASSPRDRNSPLHF
>TRBV3-1/TRBV3-2|TRBJ1-1|.|.
TGTGCCAGCAGCCAAGATGAGGATGGCTACACTGAAGCTTTCTTT
CASSQDEDGYTEAFF
>TRBV10-1|TRBJ2-4|.|once
TGCGCCAGCAGTGAGTCCCGAGGGCTAGCCAAAAACATTCAGTACTTC
CASSESRGLAKNIQYF
>TRBV7-2|TRBJ2-7|TRBD2|.
TGTGCCGGAGGAGCGGGGGGCCTGCCCTACGAGCAGTACTTC
CAGGAGGLPYEQYF
>TRBV5-4|TRBJ2-7|.|.
TGTGCCAGCAGCTTGGCCGGCGGCGGAACCTACGAGCAGTACTTC
CASSLAGGGTYEQYF
>TRBV6-5|TRBJ1-5|.|.
TGTGCCAGCAGTTACTCGGCGGTCAACAATCAGCCCCAGCATTTT
CASSYSAVNNQPQHF